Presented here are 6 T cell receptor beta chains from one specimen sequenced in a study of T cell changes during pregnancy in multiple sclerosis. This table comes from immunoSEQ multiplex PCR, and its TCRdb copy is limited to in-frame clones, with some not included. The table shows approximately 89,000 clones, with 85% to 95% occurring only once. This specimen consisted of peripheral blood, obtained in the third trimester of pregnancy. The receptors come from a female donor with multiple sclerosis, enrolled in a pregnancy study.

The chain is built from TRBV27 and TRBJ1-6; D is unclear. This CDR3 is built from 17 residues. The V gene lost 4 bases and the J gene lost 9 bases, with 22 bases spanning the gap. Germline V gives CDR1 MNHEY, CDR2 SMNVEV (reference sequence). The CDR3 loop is CASSWYPFSADISPLHF. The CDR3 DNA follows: TGTGCCAGCAGTTGGTATCCCTTCTCGGCGGATATTTCACCCCTCCACTTT.

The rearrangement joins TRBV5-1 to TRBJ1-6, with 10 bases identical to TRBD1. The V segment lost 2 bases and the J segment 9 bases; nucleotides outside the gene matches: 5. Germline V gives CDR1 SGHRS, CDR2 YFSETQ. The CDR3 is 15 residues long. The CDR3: CASSLGTGDSSPLHF. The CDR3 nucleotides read TGCGCCAGCAGCTTAGGGACAGGGGATTCTTCACCCCTCCACTTT.

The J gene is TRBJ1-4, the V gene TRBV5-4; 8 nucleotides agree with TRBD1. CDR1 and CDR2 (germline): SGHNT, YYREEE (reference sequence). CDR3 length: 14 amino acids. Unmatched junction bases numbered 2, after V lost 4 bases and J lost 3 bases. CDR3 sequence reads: CASSQQGANEKLFF. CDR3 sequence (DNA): TGTGCCAGCAGCCAACAGGGGGCTAATGAAAAACTGTTTTTT.

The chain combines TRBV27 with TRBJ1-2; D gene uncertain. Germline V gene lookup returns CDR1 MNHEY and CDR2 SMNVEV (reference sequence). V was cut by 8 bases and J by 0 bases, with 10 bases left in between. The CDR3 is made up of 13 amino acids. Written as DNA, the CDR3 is TGTGCCAGCTCAGGAAAGGCTAACTATGGCTACACCTTC. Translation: CASSGKANYGYTF.

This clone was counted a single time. The CDR3 region is CASSSPGGTEKLFF. CDR3 sequence (DNA): TGTGCCAGCAGCTCCCCCGGGGGGACCGAAAAACTGTTTTTT. The J gene is TRBJ1-4, the V gene TRBV7-9; the D gene is possibly TRBD1 (5 bases). The CDR3 runs 14 residues. Germline CDR1 reads SEHNR; CDR2 reads FQNEAQ (reference sequence). Trimming left V 4 bases short and J 8 bases short, with 14 bases between.

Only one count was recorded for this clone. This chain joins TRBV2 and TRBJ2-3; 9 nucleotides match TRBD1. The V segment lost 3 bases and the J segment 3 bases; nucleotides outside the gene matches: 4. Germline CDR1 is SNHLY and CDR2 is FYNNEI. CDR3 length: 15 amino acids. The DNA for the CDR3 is TGTGCCAGCAGTGAGGGACAGGGAAGAACAGATACGCAGTATTTT. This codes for CASSEGQGRTDTQYF. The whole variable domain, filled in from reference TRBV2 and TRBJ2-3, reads EPEVTQTPSHQVTQMGQEVILRCVPISNHLYFYWYRQILGQKVEFLVSFYNNEISEKSEIFDDQFSVERPDGSNFTLKIRSTKLEDSAMYFCASSEGQGRTDTQYFGPGTRLTVL.